This T cell receptor beta chain was sequenced during a study of blood T cell repertoires in COVID-19. V shed 4 bases and J 5 bases; nucleotides not matched to a gene: 11. The CDR3 is 15 amino acids. The V gene's germline CDR1 is SGHRS and CDR2 YFSETQ. TCRdb's copy holds only in-frame clones and misses some; the assay was immunoSEQ multiplex PCR. Seen here are approximately 110,000 clones, roughly 86% observed once, and the top ten hold roughly 4.5%. The TCR originated in a man in his forties with acute or convalescent COVID-19. The chain joins TRBV5-1 to TRBJ2-5, with 7 positions matching TRBD1. The sequencing input was peripheral blood. The CDR3 region is CASSTLTMTGETQYF. DNA for the CDR3: TGCGCCAGCAGCACCCTGACCATGACAGGGGAGACCCAGTACTTC.